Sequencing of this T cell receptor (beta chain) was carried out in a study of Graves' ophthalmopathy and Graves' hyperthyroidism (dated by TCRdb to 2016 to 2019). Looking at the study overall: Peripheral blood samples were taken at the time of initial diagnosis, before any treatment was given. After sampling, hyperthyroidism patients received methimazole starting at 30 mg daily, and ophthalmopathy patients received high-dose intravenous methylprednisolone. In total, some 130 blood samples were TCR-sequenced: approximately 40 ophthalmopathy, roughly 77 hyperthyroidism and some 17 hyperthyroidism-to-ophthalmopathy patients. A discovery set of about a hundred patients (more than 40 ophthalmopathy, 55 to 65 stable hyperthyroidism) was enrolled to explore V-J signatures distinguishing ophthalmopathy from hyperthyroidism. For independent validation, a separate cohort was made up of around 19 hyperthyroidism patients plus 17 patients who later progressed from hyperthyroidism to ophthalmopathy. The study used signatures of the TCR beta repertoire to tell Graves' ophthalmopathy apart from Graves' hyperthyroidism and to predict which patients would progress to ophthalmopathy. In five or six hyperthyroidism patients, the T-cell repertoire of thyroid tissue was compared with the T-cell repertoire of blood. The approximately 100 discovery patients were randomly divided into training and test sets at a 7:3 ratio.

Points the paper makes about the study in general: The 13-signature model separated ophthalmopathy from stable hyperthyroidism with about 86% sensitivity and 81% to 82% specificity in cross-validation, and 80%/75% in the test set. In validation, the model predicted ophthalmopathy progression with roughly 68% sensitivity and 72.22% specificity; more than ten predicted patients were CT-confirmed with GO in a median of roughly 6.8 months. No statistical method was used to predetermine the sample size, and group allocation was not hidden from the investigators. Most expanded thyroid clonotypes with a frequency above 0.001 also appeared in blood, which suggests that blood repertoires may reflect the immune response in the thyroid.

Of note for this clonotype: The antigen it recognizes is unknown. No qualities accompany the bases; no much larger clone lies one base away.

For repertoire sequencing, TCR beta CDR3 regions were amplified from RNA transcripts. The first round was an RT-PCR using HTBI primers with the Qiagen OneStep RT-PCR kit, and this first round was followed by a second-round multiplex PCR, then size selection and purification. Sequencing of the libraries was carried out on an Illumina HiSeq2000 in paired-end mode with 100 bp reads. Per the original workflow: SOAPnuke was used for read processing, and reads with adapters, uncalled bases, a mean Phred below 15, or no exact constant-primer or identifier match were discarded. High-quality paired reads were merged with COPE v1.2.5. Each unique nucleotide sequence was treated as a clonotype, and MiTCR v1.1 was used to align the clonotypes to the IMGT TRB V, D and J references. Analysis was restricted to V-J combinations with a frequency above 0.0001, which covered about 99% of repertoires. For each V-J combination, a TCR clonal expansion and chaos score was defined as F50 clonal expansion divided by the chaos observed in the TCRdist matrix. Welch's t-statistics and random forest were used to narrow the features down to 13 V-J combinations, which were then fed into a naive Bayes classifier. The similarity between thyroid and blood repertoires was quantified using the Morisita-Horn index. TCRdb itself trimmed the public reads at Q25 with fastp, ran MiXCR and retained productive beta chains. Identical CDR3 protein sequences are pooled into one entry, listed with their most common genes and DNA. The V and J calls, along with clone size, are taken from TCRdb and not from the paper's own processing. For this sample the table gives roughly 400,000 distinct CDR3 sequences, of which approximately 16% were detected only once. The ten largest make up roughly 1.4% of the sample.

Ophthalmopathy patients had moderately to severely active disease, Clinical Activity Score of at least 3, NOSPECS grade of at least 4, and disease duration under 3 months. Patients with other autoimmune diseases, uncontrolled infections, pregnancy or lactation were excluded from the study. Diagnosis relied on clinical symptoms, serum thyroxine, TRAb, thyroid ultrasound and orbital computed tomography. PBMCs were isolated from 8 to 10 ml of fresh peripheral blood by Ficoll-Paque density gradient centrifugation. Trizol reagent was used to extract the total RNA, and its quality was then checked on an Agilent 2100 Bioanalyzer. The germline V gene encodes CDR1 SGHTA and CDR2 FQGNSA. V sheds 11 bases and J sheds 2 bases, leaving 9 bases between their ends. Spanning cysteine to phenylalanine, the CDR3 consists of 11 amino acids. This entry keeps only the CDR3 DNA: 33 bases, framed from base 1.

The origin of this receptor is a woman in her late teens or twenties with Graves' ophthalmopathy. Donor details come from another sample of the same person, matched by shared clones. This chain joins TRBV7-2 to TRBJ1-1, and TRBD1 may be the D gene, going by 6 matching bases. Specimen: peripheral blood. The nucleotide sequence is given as TGTGCCGGGGGCATCAACACTGAAGCTTTCTTT. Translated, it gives CAGGINTEAFF.